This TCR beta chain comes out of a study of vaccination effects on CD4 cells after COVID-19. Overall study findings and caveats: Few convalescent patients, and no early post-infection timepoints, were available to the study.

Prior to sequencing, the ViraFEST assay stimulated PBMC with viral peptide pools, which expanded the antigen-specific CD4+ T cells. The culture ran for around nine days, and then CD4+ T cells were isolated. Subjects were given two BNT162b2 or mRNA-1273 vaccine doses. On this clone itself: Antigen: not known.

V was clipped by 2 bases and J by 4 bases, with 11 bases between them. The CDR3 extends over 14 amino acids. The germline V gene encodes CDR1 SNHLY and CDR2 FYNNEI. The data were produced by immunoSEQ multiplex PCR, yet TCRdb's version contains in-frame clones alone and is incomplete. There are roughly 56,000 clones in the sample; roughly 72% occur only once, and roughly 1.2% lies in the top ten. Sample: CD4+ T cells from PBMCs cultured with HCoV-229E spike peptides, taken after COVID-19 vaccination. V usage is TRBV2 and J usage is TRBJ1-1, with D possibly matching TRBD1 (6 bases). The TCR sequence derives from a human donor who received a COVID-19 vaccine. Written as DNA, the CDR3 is TGTGCCAGCAGTGAAAAAGGGGGGTTCACTGAAGCTTTCTTT. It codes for CASSEKGGFTEAFF.